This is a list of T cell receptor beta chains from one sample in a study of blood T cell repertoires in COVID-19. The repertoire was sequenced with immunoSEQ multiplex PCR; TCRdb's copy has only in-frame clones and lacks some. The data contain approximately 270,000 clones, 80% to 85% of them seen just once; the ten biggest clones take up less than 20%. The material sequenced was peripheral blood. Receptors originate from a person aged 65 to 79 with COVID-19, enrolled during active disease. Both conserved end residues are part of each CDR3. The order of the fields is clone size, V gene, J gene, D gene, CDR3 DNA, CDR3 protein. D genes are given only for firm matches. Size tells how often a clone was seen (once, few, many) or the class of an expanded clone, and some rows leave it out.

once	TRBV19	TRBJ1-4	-	TGTGCCAGTAGCCCCTCGGGGAATGAAAAACTGTTTTTT	CASSPSGNEKLFF
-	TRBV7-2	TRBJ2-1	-	TGTGCCAGCAGCCCTACTAGCACCTCCTACAATGAGCAGTTCTTC	CASSPTSTSYNEQFF
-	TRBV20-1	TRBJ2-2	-	TGCAGTGCTAGTGGTCCAGGGGCGCAGAACACCGGGGAGCTGTTTTTT	CSASGPGAQNTGELFF
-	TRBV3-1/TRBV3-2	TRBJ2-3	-	TGTGCCAGCAGCCTACCAGGAAAGGGGGATACGCAGTATTTT	CASSLPGKGDTQYF
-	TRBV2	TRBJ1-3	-	TGTGCCAGCAGGGACACCCGAAGCTCTGGAAACACCATATATTTT	CASRDTRSSGNTIYF
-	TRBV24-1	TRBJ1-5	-	TGTGCCACCAGTGATTACCGGGACAATCAGCCCCAGCATTTT	CATSDYRDNQPQHF
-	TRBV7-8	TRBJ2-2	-	TGTGCCAGCAGCCCCCGTGGGGGGGCTGCCGGGGAGCTGTTTTTT	CASSPRGGAAGELFF
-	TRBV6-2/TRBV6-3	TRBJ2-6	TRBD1	TGTGCCAGCAGTTACTCGGTGGAAAGGACAGGAATCTCTGGGGCCAACGTCCTGACTTTC	CASSYSVERTGISGANVLTF
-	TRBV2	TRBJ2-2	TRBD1	TGTGCCAGCAAACGACAGGGGCCCGGGGAGCTGTTTTTT	CASKRQGPGELFF
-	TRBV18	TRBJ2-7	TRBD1	TGTGCCAGCTCACAGATACAGGGGGCCGACGAGCAGTACTTC	CASSQIQGADEQYF
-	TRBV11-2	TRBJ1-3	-	TGTGCCAGCAGCTTACGGCAGGGAGGCGGAAACACCATATATTTT	CASSLRQGGGNTIYF
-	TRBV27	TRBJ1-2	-	TGTGCCAGCATGGGGCTTGACAGTCTCTATGGCTACACCTTC	CASMGLDSLYGYTF
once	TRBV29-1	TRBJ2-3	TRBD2	TGCAGCGTTCGGGCGGGAGGGCCTGGGGATACGCAGTATTTT	CSVRAGGPGDTQYF
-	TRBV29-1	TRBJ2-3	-	TGCAGCGTTCAACAGGGAGATACGCAGTATTTT	CSVQQGDTQYF
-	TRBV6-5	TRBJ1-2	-	TGTGCCAGCAGATCAGTATATGGCTACACCTTC	CASRSVYGYTF
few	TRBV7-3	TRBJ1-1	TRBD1	TGTGCCAGCAGCATAACAGGGGGGAACACTGAAGCTTTCTTT	CASSITGGNTEAFF
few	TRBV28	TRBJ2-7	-	TGTGCCAGCAGTTTCAGGGACAACTCCTACGAGCAGTACTTC	CASSFRDNSYEQYF
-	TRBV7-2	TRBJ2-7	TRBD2	TGTGCCAGCAGCTCGGGACTAGCGGGCTACGAGCAGTACTTC	CASSSGLAGYEQYF
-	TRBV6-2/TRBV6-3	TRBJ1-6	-	TGTGCCAGCAGTTACTCGGGGGCGTCTAATTCACCCCTCCACTTT	CASSYSGASNSPLHF
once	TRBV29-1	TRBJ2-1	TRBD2	TGCAGCGTTGAGGCGGGAGGGCCTTCCTACAATGAGCAGTTCTTC	CSVEAGGPSYNEQFF
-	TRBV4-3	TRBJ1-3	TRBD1	TGCGCCAGCAGCCCCCTAACAGGGGGCGGAAACACCATATATTTT	CASSPLTGGGNTIYF
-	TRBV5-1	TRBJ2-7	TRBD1	TGCGCCAGCAGCAGGGACAGGGGGCACGAGCAGTACTTC	CASSRDRGHEQYF
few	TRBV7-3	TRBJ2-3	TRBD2	TGTGCCAGCAGCCGAGACGCGACTAGCGGGAATACGCAGTATTTT	CASSRDATSGNTQYF
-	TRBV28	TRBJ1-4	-	TGTGCCAGCAGTTTATGGGGGGAGGGCAATGAAAAACTGTTTTTT	CASSLWGEGNEKLFF
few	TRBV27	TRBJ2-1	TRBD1	TGTGCCAGCAGTTTATCCGGACAGGGTTTGTTTTACAATGAGCAGTTCTTC	CASSLSGQGLFYNEQFF
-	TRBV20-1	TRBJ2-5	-	TGCAGTGCTAGTACCCAGGAAAGATCAGAGACCCAGTACTTC	CSASTQERSETQYF
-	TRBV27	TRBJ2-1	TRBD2	TGTGCCAGCAGTTTTACGACTAGCGGGGGGGTAAGTGAGCAGTTCTTC	CASSFTTSGGVSEQFF
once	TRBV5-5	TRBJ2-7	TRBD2	TGTGCCAGCAGCTTGGGACTAGCGGGAGGAGTGCAGTACTTC	CASSLGLAGGVQYF
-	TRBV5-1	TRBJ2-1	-	TGCGCCAGCAGCTCGTTCGGTCTAGAGGACAATGAGCAGTTCTTC	CASSSFGLEDNEQFF
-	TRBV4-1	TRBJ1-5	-	TGCGCCAGCAGCCAAGTATGGTGGGGCACCTCAAGCAATCAGCCCCAGCATTTT	CASSQVWWGTSSNQPQHF